This T cell receptor beta chain is drawn from a study of beta chain features in type 1 diabetes. General study results and limits: Type 1 diabetes patients showed a moderate but significant shortening of TCRB CDR3s in all four CD4+ subsets.

With regard to this clone: Its antigen is not identified.

The investigators reverse transcribed all of the isolated RNA, so they sequenced expressed TCRB transcripts. TCRdb keeps only in-frame clones here, not all; method: immunoSEQ multiplex PCR. Altogether 30,000 or so clones are present, roughly 61% being singletons, with the ten largest covering about 2.5%. V shed 4 bases and J 6 bases; nucleotides not matched to a gene: 16. This CDR3 contains 17 residues. CDR1 SGHRS and CDR2 YFSETQ come from the germline V gene. The sequenced sample was Tregs from blood. The chain couples TRBV5-1 to TRBJ1-2; TRBD1 aligns across 9 bases. This TCR was sampled from a woman in her 30s with type 1 diabetes. CDR3 amino acids: CASSRRIGTGKEDGYTF. As DNA, the CDR3 is TGCGCCAGCAGCCGAAGGATCGGGACAGGGAAGGAAGATGGCTACACCTTC.